The clone carrying this TCR beta chain was picked up many times. What it binds is not known. The source of the sample is a study of T cells in Graves' hyperthyroidism and ophthalmopathy. The wider study: The authors collected peripheral blood at initial diagnosis, before any treatment.

Regarding the study as a whole: For ophthalmopathy, model prediction preceded onset by a median roughly 6.3 months.

The CDR3 has 16 amino acids. CDR1 is MNHEY and CDR2 is SMNVEV in the germline V gene (reference sequence). The V and J ends lost 2 bases and 4 bases, in that order; junction bases with no gene match: 5. Amplification of TCR beta CDR3 regions was performed using RNA transcripts as template. First-round RT-PCR targeting the TCR CDR3 was performed with the HTBI primer set. Each CDR3 protein gets one entry after TCRdb re-called the multiplex PCR reads with MiXCR. The sample records approximately 370,000 distinct CDR3 sequences, 15% being singletons. The chain employs TRBV27 and TRBJ2-3; 11 bases agree with TRBD2. The sequence was collected from a young woman with Graves' hyperthyroidism. The specimen sequenced was blood. The CDR3 loop reads CASSLKLAGDPDTQYF. CDR3 coding DNA: TGTGCCAGCAGTTTAAAACTAGCGGGAGACCCAGATACGCAGTATTTT.